The table lists the clone carrying this TCR beta chain with many counts. The antigen remains unidentified. The V end lost 1 base, the J end lost 2 bases, and 5 bases lay between the germline ends. The germline CDR1 and CDR2 sequences are SGHNT and YENEEA. The CDR3 sequence is 13 residues long. This entry belongs to a study of T cell repertoires in cytomegalovirus infection. Overall study context: HLA-B-restricted CMV epitopes that are well studied were used alongside recently identified HLA-C-restricted ones. A matching HLA type, together with CMV infection, was signaled by public TCR beta signatures. Study-level points and caveats: Clonotypes of TCR beta that were HLA-C-restricted and CMV-specific dominated the ex vivo response.

TCRdb itself ran the reads through MiXCR, one entry per CDR3 protein. The repertoire holds about 100,000 distinct CDR3 sequences, with over 40% as singletons. The genes are TRBV11-3 and TRBJ1-1, with D unresolved. Material: CD8+ T cells from cultured PBMCs, obtained from culture after CMV antigen stimulation. This TCR derives from a human donor in good health (CMV status not recorded). Some clones in this sample may be carry-over from other donors' samples. CDR3 DNA: TGTGCCAGCAGCTTAGCCGCCAACACTGAAGCTTTCTTT. Translating it yields CASSLAANTEAFF.